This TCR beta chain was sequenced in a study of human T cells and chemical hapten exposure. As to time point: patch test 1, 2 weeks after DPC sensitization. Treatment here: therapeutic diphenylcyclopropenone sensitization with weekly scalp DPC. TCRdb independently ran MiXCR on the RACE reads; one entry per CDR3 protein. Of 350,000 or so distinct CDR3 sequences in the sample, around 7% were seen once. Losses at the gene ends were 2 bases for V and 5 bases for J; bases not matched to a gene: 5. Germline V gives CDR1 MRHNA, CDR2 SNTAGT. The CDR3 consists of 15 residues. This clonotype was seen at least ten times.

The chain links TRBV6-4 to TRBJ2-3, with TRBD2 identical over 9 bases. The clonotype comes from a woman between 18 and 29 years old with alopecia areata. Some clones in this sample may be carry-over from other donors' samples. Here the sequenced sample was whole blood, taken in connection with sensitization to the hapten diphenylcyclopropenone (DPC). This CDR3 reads CASSDTSGGRDTQYF. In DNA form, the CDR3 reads TGTGCCAGCAGTGACACGAGCGGGGGGCGAGATACGCAGTATTTT.